These 3 T cell receptor beta chains originate from one sample sequenced in a study of blood T cell repertoires in COVID-19 (dated by TCRdb to the early 2020s). The receptor library was made with the immunoSEQ multiplex PCR assay. Sourced from immuneACCESS, this table was stored by TCRdb with only in-frame sequences that have V and J called. A share of the clones is absent; for the studies checked, an unresolved V gene accounts for under half, and the remainder has no known explanation. Present in this sample are approximately 60,000 clones, around 80% of which were seen just once. Around 21% of the sample goes to the ten largest clones. The specimen was peripheral blood. These TCRs come from a woman of 80 years or more with active or convalescent COVID-19.

This clone turned up a few times. V gene TRBV19 combines with J gene TRBJ1-1, with D unresolved. Germline V gene data show CDR1 as LNHDA and CDR2 as SQIVND (reference sequence). The CDR3 is made up of 13 amino acids. The ends were cut back, 6 bases at V and 1 base at J, with 9 bases in the middle. Written as DNA, the CDR3 is TGTGCCAGTAGAACTTACAGGAACACTGAAGCTTTCTTT. Translating it yields CASRTYRNTEAFF.

V usage is TRBV4-1 and J usage is TRBJ1-2; D is undetermined. CDR3 size: 16 residues. Germline V gene data show CDR1 as MGHRA and CDR2 as YSYEKL. V was shortened by 2 bases and J by 3 bases, with 16 bases between the two germline ends. CDR3 protein: CASSQYSGSRDYGYTF. CDR3 DNA: TGCGCCAGCAGCCAATATTCAGGAAGCAGAGACTATGGCTACACCTTC.

The gene calls are TRBV25-1 and TRBJ1-3, with TRBD1 as a possible D gene (5 bases). The V gene's germline CDR1 is MGHDK and CDR2 SYGVNS. With 5 bases removed from V and 4 bases from J, the gap between germline ends came to 12 bases. This CDR3 has 14 residues. CDR3 in amino acids: CASSRAGLGNTIYF. In nucleotides, the CDR3 is TGTGCCAGCAGTAGGGCAGGGTTAGGAAACACCATATATTTT.